The T cell receptor (beta chain) under discussion was sequenced for a study of T cell responses to AZD1222 COVID-19 vaccine. Study observations and caveats: Donors were largely white British and mainly female; clonal diversity was possibly underestimated.

Clones were sequenced by immunoSEQ multiplex PCR, and TCRdb holds only the in-frame ones, with some missing. The repertoire has under 150,000 clones, roughly 90% of them found once; the top ten carry 8.5% to 14%. CDR3 length: 15 amino acids. Regarding this clone: Its antigen is not identified.

The material was peripheral blood, obtained on day 0 of MenACWY control vaccination. This chain connects TRBV21-1 to TRBJ2-7; the table's D call TRBD2 went unverified against the DNA. TRBV21-1 is listed as a pseudogene. This sequence was found in an adult in good health. CDR3 bases: TGTGCCAGCACCAAAGGAGACTCCAACTCCTACGAGCAGTACTTC. The encoded protein is CASTKGDSNSYEQYF.